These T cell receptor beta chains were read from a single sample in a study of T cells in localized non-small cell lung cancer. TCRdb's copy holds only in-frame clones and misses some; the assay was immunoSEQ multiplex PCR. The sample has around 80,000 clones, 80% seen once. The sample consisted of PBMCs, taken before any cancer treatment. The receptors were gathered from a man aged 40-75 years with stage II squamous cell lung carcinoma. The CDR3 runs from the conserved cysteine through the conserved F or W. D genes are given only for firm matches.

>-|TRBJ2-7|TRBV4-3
TGCGCCAGCAGCCAGGGACCCTGGGGATACGAGCAGTACTTC
CASSQGPWGYEQYF
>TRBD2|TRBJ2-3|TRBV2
TGTGCCAGCAAGGGGGGGGCTAGCGGGAGGGCCACAGATACGCAGTATTTT
CASKGGASGRATDTQYF
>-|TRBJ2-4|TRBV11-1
TGTGCCAGCAGCACGAGACTATGGGGGGACGGCAACATTCAGTACTTC
CASSTRLWGDGNIQYF
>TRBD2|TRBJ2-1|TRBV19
TGTGCCAGTAGCCTCTCAGCGGGGGCAAACAATGAGCAGTTCTTC
CASSLSAGANNEQFF
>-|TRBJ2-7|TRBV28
TGTGCCAGCAGTTTGTATCCAGGGACGGCCCTCCGGGTTGGGGAGCAGTACTTC
CASSLYPGTALRVGEQYF
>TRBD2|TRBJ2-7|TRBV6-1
TGTGCCAGCAGTGATCGACTAGCGGGAAACAACGAGCAGTACTTC
CASSDRLAGNNEQYF
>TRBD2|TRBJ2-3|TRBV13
TGTGCCAGCAGCGCTCGGACAGCGGGAGTAGATACGCAGTATTTT
CASSARTAGVDTQYF
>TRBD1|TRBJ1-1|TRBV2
TGTGCCAGCTGTTGGCAGGGGGTGAACACTGAAGCTTTCTTT
CASCWQGVNTEAFF
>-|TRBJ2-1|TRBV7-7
TGTGCTAGCAGCATGTATCAGGGCGATGAGCAGTTCTTC
CASSMYQGDEQFF
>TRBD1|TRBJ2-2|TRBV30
TGTGCCTGGTACAGGGGGCCCTCCACCGGGGAGCTGTTTTTT
CAWYRGPSTGELFF